These 32 T cell receptor beta chains were all obtained from the same sample, sequenced in a study of Graves' ophthalmopathy and Graves' hyperthyroidism (dated by TCRdb to 2017 to 2018). The run used an Illumina HiSeq 2000. For repertoire sequencing, TCR beta CDR3 regions were amplified from RNA transcripts. A first-round RT-PCR used HTBI primers with the Qiagen OneStep RT-PCR kit, followed by a second-round multiplex PCR, size selection and purification. TCRdb reanalyzed the raw reads on its own, using fastp at Q25 for trimming and MiXCR for clone calling, and kept in-frame beta chains. Merged by CDR3 protein, the rows form single entries marked with the most common genes and DNA. The sample table lists about 740,000 distinct CDR3 sequences, approximately 40% of them with a count of one. The ten biggest clones cover approximately 46% of the sample. Input material: peripheral blood. The receptor set was obtained from an adult man with Graves' ophthalmopathy.

Concerning this clonotype itself: A much larger clone differs from this one at a single base, so this may be a read error. V usage is TRBV24-1 and J usage is TRBJ1-4; D may be TRBD1 (5 bases). CDR1 and CDR2 (germline): KGHDR, SFDVKD. The CDR3 extends over 14 amino acids. In nucleotides, the CDR3 is TGTGCCACCAGTGATTCCGGGGGGAATGAACAACTGTTTTTT. Its translation: CATSDSGGNEQLFF.

This clonotype occurred a few times. It may be a read error: a sequence one base away is much more abundant. The chain carries TRBV29-1 and TRBJ2-5; a weak D match, TRBD1 (6 bases). The germline CDR1 and CDR2 sequences are SQVTM and ANQGSEA. The CDR3 loop spans 12 amino acids. This CDR3 is CSVATGQGTQYF. CDR3 nucleotide sequence: TGCAGCGTCGCGACGGGACAAGGGACCCAGTACTTC.

The chain employs TRBV29-1 and TRBJ1-2; 7 positions agree with TRBD1. There are 14 residues in the CDR3. Germline values: CDR1 SQVTM, CDR2 ANQGSEA. After removal of 1 base from V and 8 bases from J, the junction contained 10 bases not matched to a gene. CDR3 residues: CSVEVGQGVSGYTF. The CDR3 DNA is TGCAGCGTTGAAGTAGGGCAGGGGGTTAGCGGCTACACCTTC.

In regard to this clonotype: Mismatch with germline at one junction end may stem from a read error. J is TRBJ1-6 and V is TRBV7-8, with a possible D match to TRBD1 (5 bases). The CDR3 is 15 amino acids. The germline CDR1 and CDR2 sequences are SGHVS and FQNEAQ. CDR3 DNA sequence: TGCGCCAGCAGCCAAGAATTCGGGGCGAGTTCACCCCCCCACTTT. This translates into CASSQEFGASSPPHF.

This clonotype was observed a handful of times. J is TRBJ2-7 and V is TRBV7-2; D call uncertain. V gave up 5 bases and J gave up 0 bases, with 14 bases separating them. Per the germline V gene, CDR1 is SGHTA and CDR2 is FQGNSA. This CDR3 has 15 residues. The CDR3 region is CASSPAWGPSYEQYF. The CDR3 region has the DNA TGTGCCAGCAGCCCCGCGTGGGGTCCCTCCTACGAGCAGTACTTC.

The chain combines TRBV7-9 with TRBJ1-5; 8 bases agree with TRBD1. The germline gives CDR1 SEHNR, CDR2 FQNEAQ (reference sequence). The CDR3 runs 15 residues. Trimming cost V 4 bases and J 4 bases; bases outside gene matches: 6. The CDR3 DNA reads TGTGCCAGCAGCTCAACAGGGGGACCAAATCAGCCCCAGCATTTT. Protein product: CASSSTGGPNQPQHF.

There are a few counts of this clonotype. This rearrangement joins TRBV19 to TRBJ1-1; D remains ambiguous. Germline V gene data show CDR1 as LNHDA and CDR2 as SQIVND (reference sequence). This CDR3 contains 12 residues. Trimming took off 1 base at V and 6 bases at J, with 6 bases between the two ends. The CDR3 region is CASSIGSAEAFF. CDR3 sequence (DNA): TGTGCCAGTAGTATAGGTAGCGCTGAAGCTTTCTTT.

The rearrangement uses TRBV27 and TRBJ2-7; 11 nucleotides line up with TRBD1. The V and J ends lost 0 bases and 6 bases, in that order; junction bases with no gene match: 4. Germline CDR1 reads MNHEY; CDR2 reads SMNVEV (reference sequence). The CDR3 sequence is 15 residues long. CDR3 sequence reads: CASSLSGTGGPEQYF. The CDR3 DNA reads TGTGCCAGCAGTTTATCGGGGACAGGGGGTCCCGAGCAGTACTTC.

The chain joins TRBV20-1 to TRBJ1-1; 9 bases map to TRBD1. Trimming cost V 5 bases and J 1 base; bases outside gene matches: 2. The CDR3 loop spans 13 amino acids. Germline lookup yields CDR1 DFQATT and CDR2 SNEGSKA (reference sequence). CDR3: CSARTGENTEAFF. As DNA, the CDR3 is TGCAGTGCTCGGACAGGGGAGAACACTGAAGCTTTCTTT.

The chain joins TRBV7-2 to TRBJ1-1; D might be TRBD1 (5 bases). Trimming cost V 5 bases and J 5 bases, with 18 bases left between them. This CDR3 is 15 amino acids long. Per germline, CDR1 SGHTA and CDR2 FQGNSA. As DNA, the CDR3 is TGTGCCAGCAGCCGCTCCGGGGCCGGCGTTACTGAAGCTTTCTTT. Its translation: CASSRSGAGVTEAFF.

This clonotype was seen repeatedly, ten times or more. J is TRBJ1-1 and V is TRBV29-1, with 7 bases identical to TRBD1. Germline CDR1 and CDR2: SQVTM and ANQGSEA. With V trimmed by 6 bases and J by 0 bases, 4 bases remained unmatched. The CDR3 runs to 13 residues. For the CDR3, the DNA is TGCAGCGTGCGGGACAGCCTGAACACTGAAGCTTTCTTT. This translates into CSVRDSLNTEAFF.

This clonotype was found once. This chain uses TRBV7-9 with TRBJ2-1; D uncertain. Germline V CDR1 and CDR2: SEHNR, FQNEAQ (reference sequence). The CDR3 has 13 residues. V was pared by 4 bases and J by 6 bases, with 10 bases between. In DNA form, the CDR3 reads TGTGCCAGCAGCTCCAGACTGGTCAATGAGCAGTTCTTC. The encoded protein is CASSSRLVNEQFF.

This clonotype was picked up many times. The rearrangement uses TRBV10-3 and TRBJ2-5; either TRBD1 or TRBD2 may supply D (5 bases each). The V gene lost 8 bases and the J gene lost 0 bases, with 13 bases spanning the gap. The germline gives CDR1 ENHRY, CDR2 SYGVKD. The CDR3 spans 14 residues. In nucleotides, the CDR3 is TGTGCCATCGCGGGCCCAGGGAACCAAGAGACCCAGTACTTC. Its translation is CAIAGPGNQETQYF.

This clonotype was detected ten times or more. The chain uses TRBV7-6 and TRBJ1-4; D gene ambiguous. CDR1 is SGHVS and CDR2 is FNYEAQ in the germline V gene. V lost 1 base, J lost 5 bases, and 11 bases lay in between. The CDR3 is 15 amino acids. CDR3 DNA: TGTGCCAGCAGCTTAGACGGCTCCGGGAATGAAAAACTGTTTTTT. Translation: CASSLDGSGNEKLFF.

The chain carries TRBV15 and TRBJ2-7; tentatively, D is TRBD2 (6 bases). The V end lost 3 bases, the J end lost 3 bases, and 21 bases lay between the germline ends. This CDR3 has 17 residues. Germline CDR1 is LNHNV and CDR2 is YYDKDF (reference sequence). The DNA of the CDR3 is TGTGCCACCAGCAGGACCAAAGGAAAAGGGACTTTCTACGAGCAGTACTTC. This gives the protein CATSRTKGKGTFYEQYF.

As to this clonotype: A junction boundary mismatches the germline segment, possibly from a read error. The J gene is TRBJ1-5, the V gene TRBV24-1; possible D gene TRBD1, 5 bases. CDR3 length: 15 amino acids. Germline CDR1 KGHDR, CDR2 SFDVKD. CDR3 protein: CASSYSDRGGQPQHF. The CDR3 DNA is TGTGCCAGCAGTTACTCGGATAGGGGTGGCCAGCCCCAGCATTTT.

This clonotype was counted at least ten times. J is TRBJ1-4 and V is TRBV2, with D unclear. The CDR3 has 13 amino acids. Trimming left V 0 bases short and J 7 bases short, with 6 bases between. Germline CDR1 reads SNHLY; CDR2 reads FYNNEI. The CDR3 DNA is TGTGCCAGCAGTGAAGCCTTAAGTGAAAAACTGTTTTTT. It yields the protein CASSEALSEKLFF.

This clonotype was found a few times. V usage is TRBV7-9 and J usage is TRBJ2-2; perhaps TRBD2 as D (5 bases). This CDR3 is 16 amino acids long. Trimming cost V 1 base and J 6 bases, with 15 bases left between them. Germline values: CDR1 SEHNR, CDR2 FQNEAQ (reference sequence). This CDR3 reads CASSLGALASSGELFF. Written as DNA, the CDR3 is TGTGCCAGCAGCTTAGGGGCTCTAGCTTCATCCGGGGAGCTGTTTTTT.

This clonotype came up a few times. V usage is TRBV24-1 and J usage is TRBJ2-5, with D perhaps TRBD1 (6 bases). Trimming cost V 0 bases and J 4 bases, with 14 bases left between them. CDR1 KGHDR and CDR2 SFDVKD come from the germline V gene. The CDR3 loop spans 16 amino acids. CDR3 sequence: CATSDLGTNKRETQYF. As DNA, the CDR3 is TGTGCCACCAGTGATTTGGGGACAAATAAGAGAGAGACCCAGTACTTC.

This clonotype was observed a few times. V usage is TRBV20-1 and J usage is TRBJ2-7, with 7 bases lining up with TRBD1. Trimming cost V 1 base and J 8 bases; bases outside gene matches: 11. CDR1 and CDR2 (germline): DFQATT, SNEGSKA (reference sequence). The CDR3 loop spans 14 amino acids. In nucleotides, the CDR3 is TGCAGTGCTAGAGTGTCACAGGGGAGTGGAAAGCAGTACTTC. This sequence encodes CSARVSQGSGKQYF.

This clonotype was seen more than once but under ten times. The CDR3: CAISESEFSTDTQYF. Here the CDR3 DNA reads TGTGCCATCAGTGAGTCGGAGTTTAGCACAGATACGCAGTATTTT. This rearrangement joins TRBV10-3 to TRBJ2-3, with no clear D. Germline CDR1 reads ENHRY; CDR2 reads SYGVKD. The CDR3 runs 15 residues. Between the trimmed V and J ends, which lost 0 bases and 0 bases, there was a span of 7 bases.

This chain links TRBV5-4 with TRBJ1-1, with D unclear. The germline V gene has CDR1 SGHNT and CDR2 YYREEE (reference sequence). V lost 4 bases, J lost 4 bases, and 14 bases lay in between. The CDR3 length is 14 residues. The CDR3: CASSPSGEGTEAFF. The CDR3 nucleotides are TGTGCCAGCAGCCCCTCTGGGGAGGGCACTGAAGCTTTCTTT.

The V call is TRBV19, the J call TRBJ1-5, with D possibly being TRBD1 (5 bases). The CDR3 consists of 18 residues. Per germline, CDR1 LNHDA and CDR2 SQIVND (reference sequence). Trimming removed 2 bases at V and 5 bases at J, with 22 bases between. CDR3 in amino acids: CASSIQGRIRLRDQPQHF. The CDR3 bases are TGTGCCAGTAGTATACAGGGACGCATTCGCTTGAGGGATCAGCCCCAGCATTTT.

This chain uses TRBV9 with TRBJ2-5, with D possibly matching TRBD2 (6 bases). V lost 4 bases, J lost 4 bases, and 14 bases lay in between. CDR1 is SGDLS, CDR2 YYNGEE, per germline. The CDR3 totals 14 residues. The CDR3 DNA reads TGTGCCAGCAGCTCGGGACTGATGGCAGAGACCCAGTACTTC. Protein sequence: CASSSGLMAETQYF.

The sample holds one count of this clonotype. The chain has TRBV4-2 and TRBJ2-5, with D possibly being TRBD1 or TRBD2 (5 bases each). From germline, CDR1 is LGHNA and CDR2 YNFKEQ. CDR3 length: 14 residues. Trimming took 2 bases from V and 9 from J, leaving 16 bases between them. In nucleotides, the CDR3 is TGTGCCAGCAGCCAACAGGGAGAGGTGGAGGCCCAGTACTTC. Its translation: CASSQQGEVEAQYF.

This chain connects TRBV6-5 to TRBJ2-7; TRBD2 agrees at 7 bases. Unmatched junction bases numbered 18, after V lost 4 bases and J lost 6 bases. Germline V gene sequence: CDR1 MNHEY, CDR2 SVGAGI. This CDR3 contains 17 residues. The CDR3 nucleotides read TGTGCCAGCAGTTTTACAGGAACCGGGACTATCTTCGCCGAGCAGTACTTC. This gives the protein CASSFTGTGTIFAEQYF.

The chain links TRBV9 to TRBJ2-2; D is undetermined. This CDR3 has 14 amino acids. The germline CDR1 and CDR2 sequences are SGDLS and YYNGEE. V gave up 3 bases and J gave up 2 bases, with 8 bases separating them. The CDR3 DNA follows: TGTGCCAGCAGCGCTGACTCAAACACCGGGGAGCTGTTTTTT. Protein product: CASSADSNTGELFF.

The gene calls are TRBV10-3 and TRBJ2-7; D ambiguous. The V gene lost 4 bases and the J gene lost 7 bases, with 17 bases spanning the gap. The CDR3 length is 14 residues. Looked up from germline, CDR1 is ENHRY and CDR2 is SYGVKD. The CDR3 here is CAISAGLTYNEQYF. The CDR3 bases are TGTGCCATCAGTGCTGGGTTAACCTACAATGAGCAGTACTTC.

The genes are TRBV25-1 and TRBJ1-1; a possible D gene is TRBD1 (5 bases). With 5 bases removed from V and 1 base from J, the gap between germline ends came to 17 bases. The CDR3 runs 16 residues. Germline V CDR1 and CDR2: MGHDK, SYGVNS. This CDR3 is CASSFGGEASNTEAFF. The CDR3 DNA follows: TGTGCCAGCAGTTTCGGGGGGGAGGCTTCGAACACTGAAGCTTTCTTT.

This chain uses TRBV7-9 with TRBJ2-2; possible D gene TRBD2, 6 bases. CDR3 size: 15 residues. Per the germline V gene, CDR1 is SEHNR and CDR2 is FQNEAQ (reference sequence). Trimming stripped 5 bases from V and 4 bases from J, with 14 bases between. The CDR3 DNA reads as TGTGCCAGCAGCCGGAGCGGGCCCACCACCGGGGAGCTGTTTTTT. Amino acid sequence: CASSRSGPTTGELFF. Together with reference TRBV7-9 and TRBJ2-2, the CDR3 gives the full variable domain: DTGVSQNPRHKITKRGQNVTFRCDPISEHNRLYWYRQTLGQGPEFLTYFQNEAQLEKSRLLSDRFSAERPKGSFSTLEIQRTEQGDSAMYLCASSRSGPTTGELFFGEGSRLTVL.

In its sample, this clonotype was seen a few times. The chain links TRBV9 to TRBJ1-4; D unresolved. This CDR3 has 15 amino acids. Germline-derived CDR1 and CDR2 are SGDLS and YYNGEE. V was shortened by 4 bases and J by 0 bases, with 10 bases between the two germline ends. CDR3: CASSRGSATNEKLFF. Written as DNA, the CDR3 is TGTGCCAGCAGCCGAGGGTCCGCAACTAATGAAAAACTGTTTTTT.

This clonotype was picked up many times. This sequence joins TRBV10-3 and TRBJ1-5, with 7 bases aligning to TRBD1. V lost 0 bases to trimming and J lost 6 bases; unmatched junction nucleotides: 5. CDR1 is ENHRY and CDR2 is SYGVKD in the germline V gene. This CDR3 is 15 amino acids long. DNA of the CDR3: TGTGCCATCAGTGAGTCAAGGGGGCTAAGTCAGCCCCAGCATTTT. It specifies CAISESRGLSQPQHF.